The clone carrying this T cell receptor beta chain has more than one count but fewer than ten. Its matching antigen is unknown. This specimen belongs to a study of beta chain features in type 1 diabetes. General study results and limits: Within the patient group, naive, central memory and Treg TCRB repertoires appeared more similar to each other than within healthy donors.

Central memory, naive, regulatory and stem cell-like memory CD4+ cells were sorted by CD45RO/CCR7/CD25/CD127/CD95/CD27. Since all of the isolated RNA was reverse transcribed, expressed TCRB transcripts were what got sequenced. Clones were sequenced by immunoSEQ multiplex PCR, and TCRdb holds only the in-frame ones, with some missing. The sample records about 360,000 clones, approximately 12% being singletons. The CDR3 contains 13 residues. CDR1 and CDR2 (germline): SGDLS, YYNGEE. Trimming took 5 bases from V and 10 from J; bases not matched to a gene: 6. This TCR derives from a man between 18 and 35 years old in good health. The sample consisted of naive CD4+ T cells from blood. The chain uses TRBV9 and TRBJ1-2, with 12 nucleotides matching TRBD1. CDR3 loop: CASRLGTGGHYTF. The CDR3 DNA reads TGTGCCAGCAGACTAGGGACAGGGGGCCACTACACCTTC.